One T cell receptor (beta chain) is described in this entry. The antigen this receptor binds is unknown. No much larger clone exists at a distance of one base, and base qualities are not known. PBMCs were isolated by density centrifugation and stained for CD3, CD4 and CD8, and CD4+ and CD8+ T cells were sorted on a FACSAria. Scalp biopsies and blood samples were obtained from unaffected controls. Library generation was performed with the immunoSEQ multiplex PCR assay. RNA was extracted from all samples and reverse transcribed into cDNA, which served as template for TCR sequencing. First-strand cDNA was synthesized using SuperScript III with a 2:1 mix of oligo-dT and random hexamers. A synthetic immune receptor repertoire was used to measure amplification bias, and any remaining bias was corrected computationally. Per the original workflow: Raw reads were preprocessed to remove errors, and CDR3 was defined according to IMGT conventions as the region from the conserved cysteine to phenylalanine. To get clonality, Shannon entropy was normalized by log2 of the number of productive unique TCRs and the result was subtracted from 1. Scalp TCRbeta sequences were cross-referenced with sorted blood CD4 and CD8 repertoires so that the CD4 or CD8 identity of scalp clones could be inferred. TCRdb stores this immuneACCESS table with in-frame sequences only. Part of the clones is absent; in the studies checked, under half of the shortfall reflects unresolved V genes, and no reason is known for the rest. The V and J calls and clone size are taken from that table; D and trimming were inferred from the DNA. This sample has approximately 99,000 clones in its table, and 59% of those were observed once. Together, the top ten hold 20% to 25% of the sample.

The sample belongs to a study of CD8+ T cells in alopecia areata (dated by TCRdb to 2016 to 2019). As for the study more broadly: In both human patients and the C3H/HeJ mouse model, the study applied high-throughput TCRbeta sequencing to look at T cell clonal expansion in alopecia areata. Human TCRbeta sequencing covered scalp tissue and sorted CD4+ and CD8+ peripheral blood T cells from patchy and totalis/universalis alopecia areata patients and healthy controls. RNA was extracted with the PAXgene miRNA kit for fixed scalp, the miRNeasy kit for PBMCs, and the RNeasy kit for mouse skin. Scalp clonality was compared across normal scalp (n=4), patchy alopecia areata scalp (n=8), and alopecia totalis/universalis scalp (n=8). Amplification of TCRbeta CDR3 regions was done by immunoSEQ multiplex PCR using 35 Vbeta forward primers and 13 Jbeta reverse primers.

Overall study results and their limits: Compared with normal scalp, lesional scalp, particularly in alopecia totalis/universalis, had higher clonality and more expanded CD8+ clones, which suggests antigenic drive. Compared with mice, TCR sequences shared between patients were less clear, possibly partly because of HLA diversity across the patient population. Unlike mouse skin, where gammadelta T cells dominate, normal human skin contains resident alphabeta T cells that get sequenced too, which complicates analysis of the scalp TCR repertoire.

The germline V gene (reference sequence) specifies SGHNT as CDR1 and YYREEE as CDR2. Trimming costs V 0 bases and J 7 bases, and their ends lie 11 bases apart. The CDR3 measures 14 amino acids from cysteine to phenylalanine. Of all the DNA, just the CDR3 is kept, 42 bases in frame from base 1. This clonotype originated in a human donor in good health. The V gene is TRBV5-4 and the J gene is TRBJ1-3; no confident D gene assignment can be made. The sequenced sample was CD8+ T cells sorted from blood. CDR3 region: CASSLAGKENTIYF. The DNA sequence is TGTGCCAGCAGCTTGGCGGGGAAGGAGAACACCATATATTTT. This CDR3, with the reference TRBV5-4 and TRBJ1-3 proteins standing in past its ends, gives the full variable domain ETGVTQSPTHLIKTRGQQVTLRCSSQSGHNTVSWYQQALGQGPQFIFQYYREEENGRGNFPPRFSGLQFPNYSSELNVNALELDDSALYLCASSLAGKENTIYFGEGSWLTVV.